This TCR beta chain stems from a study of T cell repertoires in cytomegalovirus infection. Findings and limits, study-wide: HLA-C-restricted, CMV-specific TCR beta clonotypes were dominant ex vivo.

MiXCR was run by TCRdb on the reads, yielding one entry per CDR3 protein. The sample carries 210,000 or so distinct CDR3 sequences, 6.5% recorded once. After removal of 1 base from V and 3 bases from J, the junction contained 7 bases not matched to a gene. This CDR3 is 16 amino acids long. Per germline, CDR1 GTSNPN and CDR2 SVGIG (reference sequence). With respect to this clonotype: The antigen is unknown.

The V gene is TRBV30, the J gene TRBJ2-3, with 10 positions matching TRBD2. Source material: PBMCs. This receptor was obtained from a human donor in good health (CMV status not recorded). Some clones in this sample may be carry-over from other donors' samples. CDR3 coding DNA: TGTGCCTGGAGTGCGGGACTAGCGAGATTGACAGATACGCAGTATTTT. It translates to CAWSAGLARLTDTQYF.